These T cell receptor beta chains were read from a single sample in a study of blood T cell repertoires in COVID-19. Measured with immunoSEQ multiplex PCR; TCRdb has only the in-frame clones, and not every one. The sample comprises over 85,000 clones, about 86% of which are singletons, and roughly 8.7% rests with the top ten. The sequenced material came from peripheral blood. The receptors were sampled from a woman between 65 and 79 years old with acute or convalescent COVID-19. Both conserved end residues are part of each CDR3. D genes are given only for firm matches. Size is omitted from some rows. Given values are once, few, many or a class for expanded clones.

V gene,D gene,clone size,J gene,CDR3 DNA,CDR3 protein
TRBV2,TRBD1,once,TRBJ2-7,TGTGCCAGCAGGGGACAGGCTCTCGGCGAGCAGTACTTC,CASRGQALGEQYF
TRBV29-1,NA,NA,TRBJ2-1,TGCAGCGTGCGAACGGGAGACTACAATGAGCAGTTCTTC,CSVRTGDYNEQFF
TRBV3-1/TRBV3-2,TRBD1,NA,TRBJ1-6,TGTGCCAGCAGCACGGGACAGGGACGTTCACCCCTCCACTTT,CASSTGQGRSPLHF
TRBV18,TRBD1,NA,TRBJ2-7,TGTGCCAGCTCACCAGGGACAGGGGGCGGCGAGCAGTACTTC,CASSPGTGGGEQYF
TRBV5-4,NA,NA,TRBJ2-7,TGTGCCAGCAACCAGGGAGGATCAAGCTCCTACGAGCAGTACTTC,CASNQGGSSSYEQYF
TRBV18,NA,NA,TRBJ2-7,TGTGCCAGCTCACAGGGGGTGGCCTACGAGCAGTACTTC,CASSQGVAYEQYF
TRBV28,NA,NA,TRBJ1-6,TGTGCCAGCAGTTTTATCGGGGATTCACCCCTCCACTTT,CASSFIGDSPLHF
TRBV2,NA,NA,TRBJ2-5,TGTGCCAGCAGCGGCTCCGGCAGCGCGGGGTCCCAGTACTTC,CASSGSGSAGSQYF
TRBV5-4,NA,NA,TRBJ2-1,TGTGCCAGCAGCTCGATGGGCGGGTACAATGAGCAGTTCTTC,CASSSMGGYNEQFF
TRBV3-1/TRBV3-2,NA,NA,TRBJ2-2,TGTGCCAGCAGCCAATGGGGGGACGGGGAGCTGTTTTTT,CASSQWGDGELFF
TRBV3-1/TRBV3-2,TRBD2,NA,TRBJ2-5,TGTGCCAGCAGCCAAGGGACTAGCGGCGCCAAGAGAGGCCAGTACTTC,CASSQGTSGAKRGQYF
TRBV3-1/TRBV3-2,TRBD2,NA,TRBJ2-5,TGTGCCAGCAGCCAAGGCACTAGCGGGGAAGAGACCCAGTACTTC,CASSQGTSGEETQYF
TRBV7-2,TRBD1,NA,TRBJ2-2,TGTGCCAGCAGCTTAGTAGGGGGCCACTCGAACACCGGGGAGCTGTTTTTT,CASSLVGGHSNTGELFF
TRBV5-1,TRBD2,NA,TRBJ2-1,TGCGCCAGCAGCCAAGTTCTGCTAGCGGGGGTTTATGAGCAGTTCTTC,CASSQVLLAGVYEQFF
TRBV2,TRBD2,NA,TRBJ2-4,TGTGCCAGCAAAGAGAGCAGCGGGGCAGAGACATTTCAGTACTTC,CASKESSGAETFQYF
TRBV5-4,NA,NA,TRBJ1-1,TGTGCCAGCAGCGAACTTGACACTGAAGCTTTCTTT,CASSELDTEAFF
TRBV19,TRBD1,NA,TRBJ2-1,TGTGCCAGTAGTATAGAAGCCAGGGGGTTCGATGAGCAGTTCTTC,CASSIEARGFDEQFF
TRBV28,NA,NA,TRBJ2-7,TGTGCCAGCAGCCGCGGCGGGGGCGGTAGCGGCTACGAGCAGTACTTC,CASSRGGGGSGYEQYF
TRBV6-5,TRBD1,NA,TRBJ2-7,TGTGCCAGCAAGGGGACAGTAAGGGATTCCTACGAGCAGTACTTC,CASKGTVRDSYEQYF
TRBV24-1,TRBD1,once,TRBJ2-1,TGTGCCACCAGTGATTTTGCAGGACAGGTCAATGAGCAGTTCTTC,CATSDFAGQVNEQFF
TRBV11-2,TRBD2,NA,TRBJ2-7,TGTGCCAGCAGCCGAGAACCACTAGCGGGAGCATACGAGCAGTACTTC,CASSREPLAGAYEQYF
TRBV7-2,TRBD1,NA,TRBJ1-5,TGTGCCAGCAGCTTCTCCGGGACAGGGATAAGTCAGCCCCAGCATTTT,CASSFSGTGISQPQHF
TRBV14,NA,NA,TRBJ1-1,TGTGCCAGCAGCCAAATGCTGGACAGACTGTACACTGAAGCTTTCTTT,CASSQMLDRLYTEAFF
TRBV5-8,TRBD2,NA,TRBJ2-1,TGTGCCAGCAGCTGGGGACTAGCGGGAATCAATGAGCAGTTCTTC,CASSWGLAGINEQFF
TRBV7-9,NA,NA,TRBJ2-5,TGTGCCAGCAGCTTAGCAGGAACCAGGGGGAGGGAGACCCAGTACTTC,CASSLAGTRGRETQYF
TRBV6-1,TRBD2,NA,TRBJ2-3,TGTGCCAGCAGTGAAGCGCTACTAGCGCCGGGCGATACGCAGTATTTT,CASSEALLAPGDTQYF
TRBV5-1,TRBD2,once,TRBJ2-3,TGCGCCAGCAGCCCGGGGTCTAGCGGGACGACAGATACGCAGTATTTT,CASSPGSSGTTDTQYF
TRBV5-1,TRBD1,NA,TRBJ1-1,TGCGCCAGCAGCTGGGACAGAAACGCTGAAGCTTTCTTT,CASSWDRNAEAFF
TRBV6-5,NA,NA,TRBJ1-5,TGTGCCAGCAGCGCGGTAGGAGGGGAAAATCAGCCCCAGCATTTT,CASSAVGGENQPQHF
TRBV28,NA,NA,TRBJ1-5,TGTGCCAGCAGTTTTCAGGATAGCAATCAGCCCCAGCATTTT,CASSFQDSNQPQHF
TRBV6-1,TRBD1,NA,TRBJ2-7,TGTGCCAGCAGTGACGGGACAGGGGTATACGAGCAGTACTTC,CASSDGTGVYEQYF
TRBV5-1,NA,NA,TRBJ1-2,TGCGCCAGCAGCTTAGCAGGGAACTATGGCTACACCTTC,CASSLAGNYGYTF
TRBV3-1/TRBV3-2,TRBD1,once,TRBJ1-2,TGTGCCAGCAGCCAAGATCACACAGGGGTTGGCTACACCTTC,CASSQDHTGVGYTF
TRBV14,NA,NA,TRBJ2-2,TGTGCCAGCAGCCAAGGTAAGGGGCCCGGGGAGCTGTTTTTT,CASSQGKGPGELFF
TRBV10-3,TRBD1,NA,TRBJ1-3,TGTGCCATCAGCGAGACAGGGCTTGCCACCATATATTTT,CAISETGLATIYF
TRBV18,TRBD1,NA,TRBJ1-4,TGTGCCAGCTCACCAAGGGGACAGCAAGGTGCTAATGAAAAACTGTTTTTT,CASSPRGQQGANEKLFF
TRBV6-5,NA,NA,TRBJ1-2,TGTGCCAGCAGCACTCCTACAGGGAGCTATGGCTACACCTTC,CASSTPTGSYGYTF
TRBV7-9,NA,NA,TRBJ1-6,TGTGCCAGCAGCCCGGGCGAGGGTAGGTCACCCCTCCACTTT,CASSPGEGRSPLHF
TRBV18,TRBD1,NA,TRBJ1-2,TGTGCCAGCTCACTGGGGACAGGGGATGGCTACACCTTC,CASSLGTGDGYTF
TRBV7-9,TRBD1,few,TRBJ1-6,TGTGCCAGCAGCTTAGGGACAGGGGGATTGGGTTCACCCCTCCACTTT,CASSLGTGGLGSPLHF